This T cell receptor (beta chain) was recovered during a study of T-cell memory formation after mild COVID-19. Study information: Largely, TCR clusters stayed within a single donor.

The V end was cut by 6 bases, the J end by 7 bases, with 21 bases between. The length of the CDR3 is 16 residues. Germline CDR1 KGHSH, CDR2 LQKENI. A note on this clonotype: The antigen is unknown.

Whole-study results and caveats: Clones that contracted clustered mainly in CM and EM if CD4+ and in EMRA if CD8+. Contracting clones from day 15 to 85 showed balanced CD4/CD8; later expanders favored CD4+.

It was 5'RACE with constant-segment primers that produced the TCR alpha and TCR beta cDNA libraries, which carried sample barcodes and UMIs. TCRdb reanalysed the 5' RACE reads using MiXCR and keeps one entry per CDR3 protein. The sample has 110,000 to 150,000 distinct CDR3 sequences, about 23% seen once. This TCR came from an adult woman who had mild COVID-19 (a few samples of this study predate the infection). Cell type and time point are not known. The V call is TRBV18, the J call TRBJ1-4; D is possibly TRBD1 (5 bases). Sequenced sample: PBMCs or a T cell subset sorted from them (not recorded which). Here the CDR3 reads CASSTDATDPREKLFF. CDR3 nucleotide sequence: TGTGCCAGCTCGACGGATGCGACAGACCCTCGTGAAAAACTGTTTTTT.